One and the same sample provided the 17 T cell receptor beta chains below, sequenced in a study of HIV-infected patients and healthy controls. TCRdb fed the 5' RACE reads into MiXCR, producing one record per CDR3 protein. Here the sample spans 65,000 to 70,000 distinct CDR3 sequences, roughly 16% being singletons. Sequencing was carried out using CD4+ T cells from blood. The receptors come from a human donor in good health.

The chain employs TRBV28 and TRBJ1-4; D call uncertain. The CDR3 has 15 amino acids. V was clipped by 3 bases and J by 7 bases, with 15 bases between them. Germline V lookup: CDR1 MDHEN, CDR2 SYDVKM. The CDR3, as DNA: TGTGCCAGCAGTTTTTTGGCCCGGGAAGGTGAAAAACTGTTTTTT. This translates into CASSFLAREGEKLFF.

V gene TRBV6-1 combines with J gene TRBJ1-4, with D unclear. The germline V and J ends were trimmed by 1 base and 0 bases, with 3 bases remaining between them. CDR3 length equals 14 residues. Germline V gene data show CDR1 as MNHNS and CDR2 as SASEGT. CDR3 sequence: CASSEVATNEKLFF. The CDR3 DNA sequence: TGTGCCAGCAGTGAAGTGGCAACTAATGAAAAACTGTTTTTT.

The table lists this clonotype with a few counts. The gene calls are TRBV7-2 and TRBJ2-5; D uncertain. Trimming stripped 3 bases from V and 2 bases from J, with 7 bases between. There are 13 residues in the CDR3. The germline V gene encodes CDR1 SGHTA and CDR2 FQGNSA. CDR3 amino acids: CASSLAWQETQYF. The CDR3 DNA follows: TGTGCCAGCAGCTTGGCCTGGCAAGAGACCCAGTACTTC.

This clonotype was observed a handful of times. The V gene is TRBV6-2 or TRBV6-3, the J gene TRBJ2-3; TRBD2 might be the D (5 bases). The CDR3 extends over 18 amino acids. The V end was cut by 2 bases, the J end by 2 bases, with 20 bases between. In germline, CDR1 is MNHEY, CDR2 SVGEGT. CDR3 DNA sequence: TGTGCCAGCAGTTACCACCGCGGACTCACCGTCACCACAGATACGCAGTATTTT. Its translation: CASSYHRGLTVTTDTQYF.

This clonotype was recorded a few times. The V gene is TRBV30, the J gene TRBJ2-2, with a tentative D call TRBD2 (7 bases). Looked up from germline, CDR1 is GTSNPN and CDR2 is SVGIG (reference sequence). Trimming stripped 0 bases from V and 6 bases from J, with 20 bases between. CDR3 length equals 17 residues. DNA of the CDR3: TGTGCCTGGAGTGTGAGGGGGGGCGTCGGGGAGTCCGGGGAGCTGTTTTTT. Amino acids: CAWSVRGGVGESGELFF. Based on the CDR3 plus reference TRBV30 and TRBJ2-2, the full variable domain is SQTIHQWPATLVQPVGSPLSLECTVEGTSNPNLYWYRQAAGRGLQLLFYSVGIGQISSEVPQNLSASRPQDRQFILSSKKLLLSDSGFYLCAWSVRGGVGESGELFFGEGSRLTVL.

The chain employs TRBV14 and TRBJ1-2; D might be TRBD1 (6 bases). This CDR3 has 14 amino acids. Germline CDR1 and CDR2: SGHDN and FVKESK. V was shortened by 4 bases and J by 7 bases, with 16 bases between the two germline ends. CDR3 sequence (DNA): TGTGCCAGCAGCCCGGGGGCGCGTATGATTGGCTACACCTTC. As protein: CASSPGARMIGYTF.

This clonotype was counted only a few times. The chain recombines TRBV5-4 with TRBJ2-2, with 8 positions matching TRBD2. The germline V gene encodes CDR1 SGHNT and CDR2 YYREEE (reference sequence). Trimming removed 4 bases from V and 3 bases from J; junction bases left unmatched: 8. The CDR3 totals 16 residues. DNA of the CDR3: TGTGCCAGCAGCCCGGTCGCACTAGCGGACACCGGGGAGCTGTTTTTT. Translation gives CASSPVALADTGELFF.

The J gene is TRBJ2-1, the V gene TRBV4-1, with 7 bases lining up with TRBD2. CDR1 is MGHRA, CDR2 YSYEKL, per germline. This CDR3 is 15 amino acids long. With 1 base clipped from V and 6 bases from J, the junction kept 6 bases outside the gene matches. This CDR3 reads CASSQVAAGPNEQFF. CDR3 nucleotide sequence: TGCGCCAGCAGCCAAGTCGCAGCGGGGCCCAATGAGCAGTTCTTC.

Details on this clonotype: One end of the junction fails to match germline, which may point to a read error. The rearrangement uses TRBV20-1 and TRBJ2-7, with 7 bases aligning to TRBD1. Germline CDR1 and CDR2: DFQATT and SNEGSKA (reference sequence). This CDR3 has 14 amino acids. The CDR3 region has the DNA TGCAGTGCTAGAGAGGACAGGATCTCCGACGAGCAGTACTTC. Encoded protein: CSAREDRISDEQYF.

The rearrangement uses TRBV7-2 and TRBJ1-1; a weak D match, TRBD1 (6 bases). V lost 2 bases and J 1 base, leaving 11 bases between the germline ends. The CDR3 runs to 15 residues. CDR1 and CDR2 from the germline V gene are SGHTA and FQGNSA. The CDR3 coding sequence is TGTGCCAGCAGCTTAACTCGGACAGCGAACACTGAAGCTTTCTTT. It translates to CASSLTRTANTEAFF.

This clonotype occurred many times. The rearrangement uses TRBV24-1 and TRBJ2-3, with TRBD1 as a possible D gene (6 bases). V shed 9 bases and J shed 0 bases, with 18 bases lying between them. Looked up from germline, CDR1 is KGHDR and CDR2 is SFDVKD. This CDR3 has 16 amino acids. CDR3 loop: CATQKTGPTSTDTQYF. CDR3 nucleotides: TGTGCCACCCAAAAGACAGGCCCAACAAGCACAGATACGCAGTATTTT.

The sample holds many counts of this clonotype. The rearrangement links TRBV7-9 to TRBJ2-2, with D uncertain. V lost 6 bases to trimming and J lost 1 base, with 12 bases between them. CDR1 is SEHNR, CDR2 FQNEAQ, per germline (reference sequence). CDR3 length: 15 amino acids. The CDR3 sequence is CASRRISLNTGELFF. The CDR3 nucleotides read TGTGCCAGCAGGCGGATATCCTTGAACACCGGGGAGCTGTTTTTT.

This chain joins TRBV28 and TRBJ1-2, with D possibly matching TRBD1 (5 bases). Germline lookup yields CDR1 MDHEN and CDR2 SYDVKM. The V and J ends lost 6 bases and 2 bases respectively, with 28 bases between them. The CDR3 runs 19 residues. CDR3 sequence reads: CASSQGRRPGKTLNYGYTF. The CDR3 bases are TGTGCCAGCAGCCAGGGACGGCGACCCGGCAAGACGCTAAACTATGGCTACACCTTC.

This clonotype has a handful of counts. This rearrangement joins TRBV28 to TRBJ2-7, with 7 nucleotides matching TRBD2. The CDR3 sequence is 16 residues long. The trim removed 5 bases at V and 0 bases at J, leaving 10 bases unmatched. Germline V CDR1 and CDR2: MDHEN, SYDVKM. The CDR3 spells CASSGFSGLSSYEQYF. Written as DNA, the CDR3 is TGTGCCAGCAGTGGGTTTAGCGGGCTAAGCTCCTACGAGCAGTACTTC.

This clonotype was recorded a few times. This chain uses TRBV5-1 with TRBJ2-7; D is unresolved. This CDR3 is built from 14 residues. In germline, CDR1 is SGHRS, CDR2 YFSETQ. The germline V and J ends were trimmed by 0 bases and 2 bases, with 9 bases remaining between them. CDR3: CASSLAVTAYEQYF. The CDR3 DNA reads as TGCGCCAGCAGCTTGGCGGTTACGGCCTACGAGCAGTACTTC.

The V and J genes are TRBV7-3 and TRBJ2-3; D is ambiguous. V was shortened by 4 bases and J by 3 bases, with 8 bases between the two germline ends. Germline-derived CDR1 and CDR2 are SGHTA and FQGTGA. The CDR3 covers 13 residues. The CDR3 sequence: CASSSTLTDTQYF. CDR3 nucleotides: TGTGCCAGCAGCTCCACTCTAACAGATACGCAGTATTTT.

The chain recombines TRBV12-3 or TRBV12-4 with TRBJ1-5; D might be TRBD1 (5 bases). The CDR3 totals 14 residues. Deletions cut 3 bases from V and 4 bases from J, with 10 bases between. CDR3 nucleotides: TGTGCCAGCAGTTTGTGGGGGGAAAATCAGCCCCAGCATTTT. Translating it yields CASSLWGENQPQHF.